This entry lists 30 T cell receptor beta chains sequenced from one sample in a study of T-cell memory formation after mild COVID-19. TCRdb ran MiXCR on the 5' RACE reads and lists one entry per CDR3 protein. This table has over 150,000 distinct CDR3 sequences, about a fifth appearing once. The source material was PBMCs or a T cell subset sorted from them (not recorded which). Source of these receptors: an adult woman who had mild COVID-19 (a few samples of this study predate the infection). Cell type and time point are not known.

The table lists this clonotype with a few counts. The chain joins TRBV6-5 to TRBJ2-3; no definite D call. The V gene lost 5 bases and the J gene lost 2 bases, with 8 bases spanning the gap. There are 13 residues in the CDR3. Germline CDR1 reads MNHEY; CDR2 reads SVGAGI. This chain's CDR3 is CASSPKDTDTQYF. The CDR3 DNA sequence: TGTGCCAGCAGTCCCAAAGACACAGATACGCAGTATTTT.

The CDR3 loop is CASSLAGGRNTEAFF. In nucleotides, the CDR3 is TGCGCCAGCAGCTTGGCAGGGGGCAGGAACACTGAAGCTTTCTTT. V usage is TRBV5-1 and J usage is TRBJ1-1; TRBD1 matches at 8 bases. V lost 0 bases to trimming and J lost 1 base; unmatched junction nucleotides: 2. This CDR3 is 15 amino acids long. Germline CDR1 reads SGHRS; CDR2 reads YFSETQ.

This clonotype was found a few times. The rearrangement joins TRBV15 to TRBJ2-7; 8 bases line up with TRBD2. J was trimmed by 2 bases and V by 3 bases; bases with no gene match: 9. This CDR3 has 16 amino acids. CDR1 and CDR2 (germline): LNHNV, YYDKDF (reference sequence). The CDR3, as DNA: TGTGCCACCAGCAGGACCCCCGGGACTAGACCCTACGAGCAGTACTTC. The encoded protein is CATSRTPGTRPYEQYF.

This clonotype was detected a few times. This chain connects TRBV2 to TRBJ2-7; D remains unclear. Trimming took 6 bases from V and 3 from J, leaving 9 bases between them. Germline CDR1 reads SNHLY; CDR2 reads FYNNEI. This CDR3 has 12 amino acids. The DNA for the CDR3 is TGTGCCAGCAGAGGGCAGAACTACGAGCAGTACTTC. This codes for CASRGQNYEQYF.

This clonotype came up a few times. The chain employs TRBV4-1 and TRBJ1-1; 9 bases align to TRBD1. The junction had 7 bases not matched to a gene; V was cut back by 3 bases and J by 5 bases. Germline CDR1 MGHRA, CDR2 YSYEKL. The CDR3 runs 15 residues. The CDR3 DNA follows: TGCGCCAGCAGCCAGGATACGGGACAGGGAACTGAAGCTTTCTTT. Translation: CASSQDTGQGTEAFF.

This clonotype was counted only a few times. The chain links TRBV7-9 to TRBJ1-2; no definite D call. The CDR3 runs to 15 residues. Germline CDR1 SEHNR, CDR2 FQNEAQ (reference sequence). The ends were cut back, 4 bases at V and 6 bases at J, with 18 bases in the middle. CDR3 nucleotides: TGTGCCAGCAGCTCGCTGTTAGGGAGGGAAGATGGCTACACCTTC. Residues: CASSSLLGREDGYTF.

The chain combines TRBV15 with TRBJ2-1; 9 bases agree with TRBD2. The J segment lost 4 bases and the V segment lost 0 bases, leaving 10 bases of the junction unmatched. This CDR3 spans 18 amino acids. Germline V lookup: CDR1 LNHNV, CDR2 YYDKDF (reference sequence). CDR3: CATSRDSFRREGYNEQFF. The CDR3 nucleotides read TGTGCCACCAGCAGAGATTCGTTCCGGCGGGAGGGTTACAATGAGCAGTTCTTC. Looking up the rest from reference TRBV15 and TRBJ2-1 gives the full variable domain: DAMVIQNPRYQVTQFGKPVTLSCSQTLNHNVMYWYQQKSSQAPKLLFHYYDKDFNNEADTPDNFQSRRPNTSFCFLDIRSPGLGDTAMYLCATSRDSFRREGYNEQFFGPGTRLTVL.

Here the CDR3 reads CASNRGSTDTQYF. Here the CDR3 DNA reads TGTGCCAGCAACAGGGGCAGCACAGATACGCAGTATTTT. This chain links TRBV2 with TRBJ2-3; 7 bases are a match to TRBD1. The trim removed 7 bases at V and 0 bases at J, leaving 1 base unmatched. CDR1 is SNHLY and CDR2 is FYNNEI in the germline V gene. The CDR3 totals 13 residues.

The chain is built from TRBV7-9 and TRBJ2-3; 7 bases line up with TRBD2. CDR1 SEHNR and CDR2 FQNEAQ come from the germline V gene (reference sequence). The V gene end was trimmed by 1 base and the J gene end by 2 bases; junction bases not matched to a gene: 6. The CDR3 sequence is 16 residues long. This CDR3 is CASSLVAGALTDTQYF. In nucleotides, the CDR3 is TGTGCCAGCAGCTTAGTCGCGGGAGCCCTCACAGATACGCAGTATTTT.

This clonotype was picked up a small number of times. V gene TRBV12-3 or TRBV12-4 combines with J gene TRBJ1-1; a possible D gene is TRBD1 (5 bases). The CDR3 runs 13 residues. The ends were cut back, 3 bases at V and 4 bases at J, with 9 bases in the middle. CDR3 bases: TGTGCCAGCAGTTTTCTGGGGGGCACTGAAGCTTTCTTT. This encodes CASSFLGGTEAFF.

V is TRBV7-9 and J is TRBJ2-5; no firm D call. The ends were cut back, 5 bases at V and 1 base at J, with 11 bases in the middle. This CDR3 has 14 amino acids. CDR1 and CDR2 (germline): SEHNR, FQNEAQ (reference sequence). The CDR3 protein is CASSRTLSQETQYF. CDR3 sequence (DNA): TGTGCCAGCAGCCGGACCCTGAGCCAAGAGACCCAGTACTTC.

The rearrangement links TRBV7-6 to TRBJ2-7; weak D call: TRBD1 (5 bases). Trimming took 0 bases from V and 5 from J, leaving 14 bases between them. CDR1 and CDR2 from the germline V gene are SGHVS and FNYEAQ. The CDR3 extends over 15 amino acids. The CDR3 DNA sequence: TGTGCCAGCAGCTTAGCGCGAGAACAGGTTGACGAGCAGTACTTC. Amino acid sequence: CASSLAREQVDEQYF.

This clonotype was seen more than once but under ten times. This chain joins TRBV12-3 or TRBV12-4 and TRBJ1-6; D is possibly TRBD1 (5 bases). This CDR3 is built from 17 residues. V gave up 8 bases and J gave up 2 bases, with 19 bases separating them. The CDR3 coding sequence is TGTGCCAGCTCCCTGGGGCCGGGAGACGCCTATAATTCACCCCTCCACTTT. This codes for CASSLGPGDAYNSPLHF.

J is TRBJ1-2 and V is TRBV9, with TRBD1 identical over 7 bases. The CDR3 covers 14 residues. The trim removed 1 base at V and 3 bases at J, leaving 3 bases unmatched. The germline V gene encodes CDR1 SGDLS and CDR2 YYNGEE. As DNA, the CDR3 is TGTGCCAGCAGCGTAAAAGACAGGGACTATGGCTACACCTTC. The encoded protein is CASSVKDRDYGYTF.

The gene calls are TRBV3-1 and TRBJ2-7, with TRBD2 matching 8 bases. The junction had 13 bases not matched to a gene; V was cut back by 6 bases and J by 6 bases. The CDR3 is made up of 15 amino acids. Germline V gene sequence: CDR1 LGHDT, CDR2 YNNKEL (reference sequence). Written as DNA, the CDR3 is TGTGCCAGCAGTCATCTCTCAGCGGGAGTGGCCGAGCAGTACTTC. Translation gives CASSHLSAGVAEQYF.

The rearrangement joins TRBV6-6 to TRBJ1-5, with D possibly TRBD1 on 5 matching bases. The V and J ends lost 11 bases and 10 bases respectively, with 9 bases between them. Germline CDR1 is MNHNY and CDR2 is SVGAGI (reference sequence). The CDR3 has 9 amino acids. CDR3 DNA sequence: TGTGCCGGGGGTTTTCCCCAGCATTTT. Translated: CAGGFPQHF.

Only a few counts were recorded for this clonotype. The chain carries TRBV7-6 and TRBJ1-5; D is unclear. Per the germline V gene, CDR1 is SGHVS and CDR2 is FNYEAQ. This CDR3 region has 15 residues. V was clipped by 1 base and J by 2 bases, with 9 bases between them. The CDR3 region has the DNA TGTGCCAGCAGCTTAGATTTTGGGGGCAATCAGCCCCAGCATTTT. Its translation: CASSLDFGGNQPQHF.

The V gene is TRBV4-2, the J gene TRBJ2-3; D possibly corresponds to TRBD2 (6 bases). The CDR3 is made up of 15 amino acids. Germline-derived CDR1 and CDR2 are LGHNA and YNFKEQ. The V gene lost 1 base and the J gene lost 6 bases, with 14 bases spanning the gap. The CDR3 region is CASSQARSSADTQYF. The CDR3 bases are TGTGCCAGCAGCCAAGCTAGGTCTAGCGCGGATACGCAGTATTTT.

The chain joins TRBV27 to TRBJ2-7; a weak D match, TRBD2 (6 bases). The length of the CDR3 is 16 residues. The V and J ends lost 8 bases and 2 bases respectively, with 22 bases between them. The germline CDR1 and CDR2 sequences are MNHEY and SMNVEV (reference sequence). The CDR3 bases are TGTGCCAGCGGCAATCTAGCCGGAGGAGGGACCTACGAGCAGTACTTC. Amino acid sequence: CASGNLAGGGTYEQYF.

This clonotype has only a few counts. The chain employs TRBV6-2 or TRBV6-3 and TRBJ2-7, with 8 bases fitting TRBD2. Germline trimming cut 6 bases from V and 2 bases from J; bases unmatched to any gene: 9. The CDR3 is made up of 15 amino acids. Per the germline V gene, CDR1 is MNHEY and CDR2 is SVGEGT. CDR3 sequence reads: CASSQESGGTYEQYF. The CDR3 DNA sequence: TGTGCCAGCAGCCAAGAGAGCGGGGGTACCTACGAGCAGTACTTC.

This clonotype has only a few counts. The chain links TRBV29-1 to TRBJ1-3; D gene ambiguous. The CDR3 has 16 amino acids. Germline CDR1 and CDR2: SQVTM and ANQGSEA. V was cut by 4 bases and J by 0 bases, with 16 bases left in between. Here the CDR3 reads CSVVGTSPNSGNTIYF. In DNA, the CDR3 is TGCAGCGTTGTAGGCACTTCCCCTAACTCTGGAAACACCATATATTTT.

This chain uses TRBV15 with TRBJ1-6; 8 bases are a match to TRBD1. The junction had 10 bases not matched to a gene; V was cut back by 8 bases and J by 4 bases. The germline CDR1 and CDR2 sequences are LNHNV and YYDKDF (reference sequence). This CDR3 contains 16 residues. CDR3 sequence (DNA): TGTGCCACCCAGGATACAGGGGGAGCATATAATTCACCCCTCCACTTT. This sequence encodes CATQDTGGAYNSPLHF.

V and J are TRBV9 and TRBJ2-5; 8 nucleotides match TRBD1. CDR1 is SGDLS and CDR2 is YYNGEE in the germline V gene. This CDR3 spans 18 amino acids. The V gene end was trimmed by 0 bases and the J gene end by 5 bases; junction bases not matched to a gene: 15. The CDR3: CASSVEGQVAFGRETQYF. CDR3 in DNA: TGTGCCAGCAGCGTAGAGGGACAGGTCGCCTTTGGCAGGGAGACCCAGTACTTC.

The rearrangement links TRBV5-1 to TRBJ2-3, with 11 bases fitting TRBD1. Germline V gives CDR1 SGHRS, CDR2 YFSETQ. Unmatched junction bases numbered 6, after V lost 4 bases and J lost 5 bases. There are 15 residues in the CDR3. For the CDR3, the DNA is TGCGCCAGCAGCCCGGACAGGGGGCGGATAGATACGCAGTATTTT. It is translated as CASSPDRGRIDTQYF.

The rearrangement links TRBV20-1 to TRBJ2-7; D unclear. From germline, CDR1 is DFQATT and CDR2 SNEGSKA (reference sequence). The CDR3 has 16 residues. The V and J ends lost 1 base and 0 bases respectively, with 16 bases between them. Here the CDR3 DNA reads TGCAGTGCTAGAGCCCCGACGGCACCCCACTCCTACGAGCAGTACTTC. Amino acids: CSARAPTAPHSYEQYF.

This clonotype was seen only a few times. The chain employs TRBV7-3 and TRBJ2-5, with D perhaps TRBD2 (6 bases). With 5 bases removed from V and 4 bases from J, the gap between germline ends came to 26 bases. The germline V gene has CDR1 SGHTA and CDR2 FQGTGA. The CDR3 length is 18 residues. CDR3 sequence: CASSATLADWALGETQYF. The CDR3, as DNA: TGTGCCAGCAGCGCCACACTAGCAGACTGGGCATTGGGAGAGACCCAGTACTTC.

Note on this clonotype: A read error may be the cause here, since a much bigger clone is one base away. The rearrangement links TRBV29-1 to TRBJ2-1; the match to TRBD1 covers 8 bases. Germline V lookup: CDR1 SQVTM, CDR2 ANQGSEA. The CDR3 sequence is 12 residues long. The CDR3 is CSDGTGVNEQLF. The CDR3 DNA reads as TGCAGCGACGGGACAGGCGTCAATGAGCAGTTATTC.

This clonotype appeared a few times. The chain joins TRBV6-5 to TRBJ2-2; tentatively, D is TRBD2 (6 bases). V lost 2 bases and J 5 bases, leaving 12 bases between the germline ends. The germline V gene has CDR1 MNHEY and CDR2 SVGAGI. There are 15 residues in the CDR3. The CDR3 protein is CASSYTEEGTGELFF. The CDR3 region has the DNA TGTGCCAGCAGTTACACGGAGGAGGGGACCGGGGAGCTGTTTTTT.

This clonotype was observed a handful of times. The genes are TRBV20-1 and TRBJ2-3; TRBD2 agrees at 11 bases. V gave up 1 base and J gave up 4 bases; unmatched junction bases: 7. Per germline, CDR1 DFQATT and CDR2 SNEGSKA (reference sequence). The CDR3 has 16 residues. The CDR3 region has the DNA TGCAGTGCTAGAGGACTACTAGCGGGGGCCTCAGATACGCAGTATTTT. As protein: CSARGLLAGASDTQYF.

This clonotype was seen many times. The chain has TRBV7-3 and TRBJ2-1; D is undetermined. Germline values: CDR1 SGHTA, CDR2 FQGTGA. V was cut by 5 bases and J by 5 bases, with 13 bases left in between. This CDR3 spans 14 amino acids. The CDR3 DNA is TGTGCCAGCAGCAATTCGCGACTGCACAATGAGCAGTTCTTC. Its translation is CASSNSRLHNEQFF.